The clone carrying this TCR beta chain appeared many times. The antigen is unknown. Reverse transcribing all isolated RNA meant expressed TCRB transcripts were sequenced. Measured with immunoSEQ multiplex PCR; TCRdb has only the in-frame clones, and not every one. This sample has about 240,000 clones, with 25% to 30% found just once. These data are taken from a study of beta chain features in type 1 diabetes. Study details: All of the samples together had 95 million to 140 million sorted cells examined.

This CDR3 spans 20 amino acids. Germline CDR1 is MGHRA and CDR2 is YSYEKL. V was cut by 0 bases and J by 1 base, with 22 bases left in between. It was one heparinised blood draw, averaging approximately 100 mL, that each donor gave. Study-level results: The study found moderately but significantly shorter TCRB CDR3s in all four CD4+ subsets of Type 1 diabetes patients.

Sequenced: central memory CD4+ T cells from blood. The gene calls are TRBV4-1 and TRBJ2-4; the D gene is possibly TRBD2 (6 bases). The clonotype originates from a young man in good health. In nucleotides, the CDR3 is TGCGCCAGCAGCCAAGATTTAGCGGCTAGCTTTGGTGCGGCCAAAAACATTCAGTACTTC. Its translation is CASSQDLAASFGAAKNIQYF.